A single sample is the source of the 31 T cell receptor beta chains below, sequenced in a study of cytomegalovirus exposure and HLA in healthy donors. PCR was performed using 60 Vbeta and 13 Jbeta primers. Repertoires were generated with immunoSEQ multiplex PCR, while TCRdb's copy carries only in-frame clones and drops some. The sample lists 100,000 to 150,000 clones; under 12% were seen once. The specimen was PBMCs. Receptors were obtained from a woman aged 18-29 years in good health and CMV-seropositive.

This clone has more than one count but fewer than ten. The genes are TRBV7-3 and TRBJ1-1; weak D call: TRBD1 (6 bases). The germline CDR1 and CDR2 sequences are SGHTA and FQGTGA. The V end lost 0 bases, the J end lost 5 bases, and 7 bases lay between the germline ends. The length of the CDR3 is 13 residues. Written as DNA, the CDR3 is TGTGCCAGCAGCTTAACCCAGGGGACTGAAGCTTTCTTT. Protein sequence: CASSLTQGTEAFF.

V and J are TRBV29-1 and TRBJ2-2; a weak D match, TRBD2 (6 bases). Trimming pared 4 bases from V and 5 bases from J, leaving 14 bases between. CDR3 length: 14 amino acids. Germline CDR1 and CDR2: SQVTM and ANQGSEA. This chain's CDR3 is CSVGERVPTGELFF. The CDR3 bases are TGCAGCGTTGGAGAGCGGGTCCCAACCGGGGAGCTGTTTTTT.

This clone was seen only a few times. The chain recombines TRBV6-1 with TRBJ2-5, with 13 bases matching TRBD2. V lost 5 bases, J lost 4 bases, and 13 bases stayed unmatched. The CDR3 consists of 18 residues. Looked up from germline, CDR1 is MNHNS and CDR2 is SASEGT. The CDR3 nucleotides are TGTGCCAGCAGTCAAGGACTAGCGGGAGTGAATTCCCGAGAGACCCAGTACTTC. Translating gives CASSQGLAGVNSRETQYF.

The rearrangement links TRBV6-1 to TRBJ2-7, with D perhaps matching TRBD1 (6 bases). From germline, CDR1 is MNHNS and CDR2 SASEGT. The CDR3 is made up of 14 amino acids. Trimming removed 3 bases at V and 2 bases at J, with 11 bases between. CDR3 protein: CASSDPTGPYEQYF. The DNA of the CDR3 is TGTGCCAGCAGTGATCCGACAGGTCCCTACGAGCAGTACTTC.

This clone was seen at least ten times. The V and J genes are TRBV6-1 and TRBJ2-1, with 8 bases aligning to TRBD2. The junction had 7 bases not matched to a gene; V was cut back by 3 bases and J by 6 bases. The CDR3 has 15 amino acids. Germline lookup yields CDR1 MNHNS and CDR2 SASEGT. The CDR3 DNA is TGTGCCAGCAGTGACGGAGCGGGAGAGAGCAATGAGCAGTTCTTC. Its translation is CASSDGAGESNEQFF.

This rearrangement joins TRBV19 to TRBJ1-5, with D uncertain. Germline CDR1 is LNHDA and CDR2 is SQIVND (reference sequence). The CDR3 runs to 12 residues. V lost 5 bases to trimming and J lost 7 bases, with 9 bases between them. CDR3 in amino acids: CASSAGGQPQHF. The CDR3 coding sequence is TGTGCCAGTAGTGCGGGTGGGCAGCCCCAGCATTTT.

This clone was observed a few times. The CDR3 loop is CASTNPAGGNYGYTF. The CDR3 DNA follows: TGTGCCAGTACCAACCCGGCAGGGGGTAACTATGGCTACACCTTC. The chain employs TRBV19 and TRBJ1-2; 7 nucleotides line up with TRBD1. This CDR3 comprises 15 residues. Unmatched junction bases numbered 9, after V lost 7 bases and J lost 1 base. Germline V gene sequence: CDR1 LNHDA, CDR2 SQIVND (reference sequence).

This clone turned up a few times. The chain links TRBV28 to TRBJ2-1, with 8 bases identical to TRBD2. The CDR3 is 11 amino acids. Trimming removed 6 bases from V and 13 bases from J; junction bases left unmatched: 5. Germline V gene data show CDR1 as MDHEN and CDR2 as SYDVKM. DNA of the CDR3: TGTGCCAGCAGAAAAAGCGGGAGCCAGTTCTTC. Translation gives CASRKSGSQFF.

This chain links TRBV15 with TRBJ2-2; 15 bases agree with TRBD2. The CDR3 runs 20 residues. V was clipped by 3 bases and J by 7 bases; unmatched bases: 15. Per the germline V gene, CDR1 is LNHNV and CDR2 is YYDKDF (reference sequence). For the CDR3, the DNA is TGTGCCACCAGCAGCCGGGATCTCGGACTAGCGGGAGGGCGTTTCGGGGAGCTGTTTTTT. Translated: CATSSRDLGLAGGRFGELFF.

This clone was seen a few times. The CDR3 bases are TGTGCCAGCAGCGTAACAGGGGGCGCGAGTGGCTACACCTTC. It encodes CASSVTGGASGYTF. The chain uses TRBV7-8 and TRBJ1-2; 9 nucleotides line up with TRBD1. Per germline, CDR1 SGHVS and CDR2 FQNEAQ. This CDR3 contains 14 residues. The junction had 8 bases not matched to a gene; V was cut back by 5 bases and J by 7 bases. The full variable domain, its missing parts supplied by reference TRBV7-8 and TRBJ1-2, is GAGVSQSPRYKVAKRGQDVALRCDPISGHVSLFWYQQALGQGPEFLTYFQNEAQLDKSGLPSDRFFAERPEGSVSTLKIQRTQQEDSAVYLCASSVTGGASGYTFGSGTRLTVV.

J is TRBJ1-1 and V is TRBV30; tentative D call: TRBD1 (6 bases). CDR3 size: 15 residues. Germline V gene data show CDR1 as GTSNPN and CDR2 as SVGIG (reference sequence). Trimming took off 5 bases at V and 4 bases at J, with 20 bases between the two ends. CDR3 sequence (DNA): TGTGCCTGGTGCCGGGACATCCGAGGAGGCACTGAAGCTTTCTTT. It encodes CAWCRDIRGGTEAFF.

This clone was observed a few times. The V and J genes are TRBV4-2 and TRBJ2-7, with TRBD2 identical over 10 bases. Germline V gives CDR1 LGHNA, CDR2 YNFKEQ. The J segment lost 1 base and the V segment lost 1 base, leaving 1 base of the junction unmatched. The CDR3 loop spans 15 amino acids. The CDR3 here is CASSQVAGGSYEQYF. In DNA form, the CDR3 reads TGTGCCAGCAGCCAAGTAGCGGGAGGATCCTACGAGCAGTACTTC.

This clone was detected a few times. The chain links TRBV9 to TRBJ2-3; weak D call: TRBD2 (6 bases). Germline V gene data show CDR1 as SGDLS and CDR2 as YYNGEE. The V gene lost 0 bases and the J gene lost 0 bases, with 8 bases spanning the gap. The CDR3 runs to 15 residues. CDR3 protein: CASSVAGVSTDTQYF. DNA of the CDR3: TGTGCCAGCAGCGTAGCGGGAGTTAGCACAGATACGCAGTATTTT.

This chain links TRBV10-3 with TRBJ1-4; D possibly corresponds to TRBD1 (5 bases). V lost 0 bases and J lost 4, with 6 bases in between. Per the germline V gene, CDR1 is ENHRY and CDR2 is SYGVKD. There are 14 residues in the CDR3. The CDR3 reads CAISESTDNEKLFF. DNA for the CDR3: TGTGCCATCAGTGAGTCGACAGATAATGAAAAACTGTTTTTT.

The V gene is TRBV16, the J gene TRBJ1-5, with TRBD1 matching over 9 bases. In germline, CDR1 is KGHSY, CDR2 FQNENV. With V trimmed by 4 bases and J by 7 bases, 8 bases remained unmatched. The CDR3 contains 15 residues. The CDR3 nucleotides are TGTGCCAGCAGCCGTACAGGGGGCGTACAACAGCCCCAGCATTTT. This gives the protein CASSRTGGVQQPQHF.

A few counts support this clone. The chain employs TRBV5-1 and TRBJ1-4; maybe TRBD1 (5 bases). The CDR3 is made up of 15 amino acids. The germline gives CDR1 SGHRS, CDR2 YFSETQ. V dropped 5 bases and J dropped 5 bases, with 16 bases sitting between them. In DNA, the CDR3 is TGCGCCAGCAGGCCCCAGACAGTGTTAAATGAAAAACTGTTTTTT. Residues: CASRPQTVLNEKLFF.

For this clone: This is likely a read error, given that the CDR3 carries no conserved phenylalanine or tryptophan at its end. The rearrangement links TRBV4-1 to TRBJ1-2, with 7 bases lining up with TRBD1. This CDR3 region has 15 residues. Trimming at V came to 0 bases and at J to 4 bases, leaving 5 bases not matched to a gene. Germline V lookup: CDR1 MGHRA, CDR2 YSYEKL. The chain's CDR3 is CASSQDKGAGYGYTV. The CDR3 DNA sequence: TGCGCCAGCAGCCAAGATAAGGGGGCAGGCTATGGCTACACCGTC.

This clone has a handful of counts. The V call is TRBV28, the J call TRBJ2-1; TRBD2 is a possible D gene (6 bases). Germline V gene sequence: CDR1 MDHEN, CDR2 SYDVKM. The length of the CDR3 is 15 residues. The ends were cut back, 5 bases at V and 9 bases at J, with 20 bases in the middle. For the CDR3, the DNA is TGTGCCAGCAGTGGCGGCGGGGAAGGATGGAGTGAGCAGTTCTTC. The encoded protein is CASSGGGEGWSEQFF. Combining the CDR3 with reference TRBV28 and TRBJ2-1 gives the whole variable domain DVKVTQSSRYLVKRTGEKVFLECVQDMDHENMFWYRQDPGLGLRLIYFSYDVKMKEKGDIPEGYSVSREKKERFSLILESASTNQTSMYLCASSGGGEGWSEQFFGPGTRLTVL.

The chain joins TRBV29-1 to TRBJ1-1; D call uncertain. CDR3 length: 12 residues. CDR1 SQVTM and CDR2 ANQGSEA come from the germline V gene. Trimming pared 3 bases from V and 4 bases from J, leaving 9 bases between. In DNA form, the CDR3 reads TGCAGCGTTGAGGAACCGGGCACTGAAGCTTTCTTT. Amino acids: CSVEEPGTEAFF.

The gene calls are TRBV7-3 and TRBJ2-6; maybe TRBD2 (6 bases). Per germline, CDR1 SGHTA and CDR2 FQGTGA. This CDR3 has 19 residues. Between the trimmed V and J ends, which lost 4 bases and 2 bases, there was a span of 21 bases. The CDR3, as DNA: TGTGCCAGCAGCTCCGGACTAACCGGAGTGAGCACTGGGGCCAACGTCCTGACTTTC. It yields the protein CASSSGLTGVSTGANVLTF.

The chain is built from TRBV7-8 and TRBJ2-2, with 8 nucleotides matching TRBD2. The V gene's germline CDR1 is SGHVS and CDR2 FQNEAQ. The CDR3 totals 15 residues. The V and J ends lost 1 base and 2 bases, in that order; junction bases with no gene match: 0. This CDR3 reads CASSLGTSNTGELFF. CDR3 nucleotide sequence: TGTGCCAGCAGCTTAGGGACTAGCAACACCGGGGAGCTGTTTTTT.

This clone showed up just a few times. The chain employs TRBV6-1 and TRBJ2-3; the match to TRBD2 covers 8 bases. From germline, CDR1 is MNHNS and CDR2 SASEGT. This CDR3 contains 14 residues. V lost 7 bases, J lost 5 bases, and 8 bases stayed unmatched. The CDR3 nucleotides are TGTGCCAGCACCCGCGGGCGGGAGGTAGATACGCAGTATTTT. This encodes CASTRGREVDTQYF.

In this sample, this clone turned up a few times. This chain links TRBV27 with TRBJ1-2; D gene uncertain. V was pared by 4 bases and J by 0 bases, with 12 bases between. Germline V gives CDR1 MNHEY, CDR2 SMNVEV (reference sequence). CDR3 length: 15 amino acids. The CDR3 DNA is TGTGCCAGCAGTTCGGACCGGGATCCTAACTATGGCTACACCTTC. As protein: CASSSDRDPNYGYTF.

In this sample, this clone turned up a few times. V is TRBV5-5 and J is TRBJ2-1; 9 nucleotides match TRBD2. Trimming at V came to 3 bases and at J to 9 bases, leaving 10 bases not matched to a gene. The CDR3 length is 15 residues. The germline V gene has CDR1 SGHKS and CDR2 YYEKEE (reference sequence). The CDR3 sequence: CASSSLAGDGREQFF. The CDR3 DNA is TGTGCCAGCAGCTCCTTAGCGGGAGACGGGCGTGAGCAGTTCTTC.

This clone has only a few counts. This chain links TRBV7-9 with TRBJ2-4, with no clear D. Trimming took 3 bases from V and 8 from J, leaving 14 bases between them. Germline lookup yields CDR1 SEHNR and CDR2 FQNEAQ (reference sequence). The CDR3 consists of 14 residues. As DNA, the CDR3 is TGTGCCAGCAGCTTTGGTAGGATGGCGGACATTCAGTACTTC. Protein sequence: CASSFGRMADIQYF. Together with reference TRBV7-9 and TRBJ2-4, the CDR3 gives the full variable domain: DTGVSQNPRHKITKRGQNVTFRCDPISEHNRLYWYRQTLGQGPEFLTYFQNEAQLEKSRLLSDRFSAERPKGSFSTLEIQRTEQGDSAMYLCASSFGRMADIQYFGAGTRLSVL.

This clone was seen a handful of times. The rearrangement joins TRBV7-3 to TRBJ2-3, with D possibly being TRBD2 (6 bases). The germline V gene has CDR1 SGHTA and CDR2 FQGTGA. The length of the CDR3 is 15 residues. The V gene lost 5 bases and the J gene lost 1 base, with 13 bases spanning the gap. DNA of the CDR3: TGTGCCAGCAGCCCCGGAGGGCAGGGCACAGATACGCAGTATTTT. This sequence encodes CASSPGGQGTDTQYF.

This chain uses TRBV9 with TRBJ2-1; TRBD2 matches 13 bases. The CDR3 extends over 14 amino acids. The junction had 8 bases not matched to a gene; V was cut back by 3 bases and J by 14 bases. Germline V gene data show CDR1 as SGDLS and CDR2 as YYNGEE. The CDR3 here is CASSDSTSGRYKFF. The CDR3 coding sequence is TGTGCCAGCAGCGATTCGACTAGCGGGAGGTACAAGTTCTTC.

The CDR3 DNA follows: TGTGCCAGCAGGGGGACAGGGGGGACCACCGGGGAGCTGTTTTTT. Protein product: CASRGTGGTTGELFF. The chain is built from TRBV6-5 and TRBJ2-2; 11 bases fit TRBD1. The J segment lost 4 bases and the V segment lost 6 bases, leaving 4 bases of the junction unmatched. The CDR3 covers 15 residues. Germline values: CDR1 MNHEY, CDR2 SVGAGI.

This clone was detected a few times. This chain joins TRBV28 and TRBJ1-1; 8 bases align to TRBD1. The germline CDR1 and CDR2 sequences are MDHEN and SYDVKM. V was clipped by 2 bases and J by 2 bases; unmatched bases: 7. The CDR3 totals 16 residues. As DNA, the CDR3 is TGTGCCAGCAGTTTACAAAAGGACAGGGTCAACACTGAAGCTTTCTTT. Protein sequence: CASSLQKDRVNTEAFF.

The sample holds a few counts of this clone. The chain's CDR3 is CASSEQTYNEQFF. In DNA, the CDR3 is TGTGCCAGCTCGGAACAGACCTACAATGAGCAGTTCTTC. V gene TRBV18 combines with J gene TRBJ2-1; D remains unclear. The CDR3 length is 13 residues. The germline V gene has CDR1 KGHSH and CDR2 LQKENI. V was shortened by 6 bases and J by 2 bases, with 8 bases between the two germline ends.

The gene calls are TRBV18 and TRBJ1-2; 7 bases line up with TRBD1. The CDR3 consists of 13 residues. Germline V gene data show CDR1 as KGHSH and CDR2 as LQKENI. V gave up 3 bases and J gave up 4 bases; unmatched junction bases: 2. CDR3 sequence (DNA): TGTGCCAGCTCACCCGGACAGGCCTATGGCTACACCTTC. Residues: CASSPGQAYGYTF.